A selection of T cell receptor beta chains follows, all from one sample in a study of blood T cell repertoires in COVID-19. Repertoires were generated with immunoSEQ multiplex PCR, while TCRdb's copy carries only in-frame clones and drops some. The sample contains about 180,000 clones, more than 80% of which appear only once. The sample was peripheral blood. The receptor set was obtained from a human donor in a cohort sampled during active COVID-19. Both conserved end residues are part of each CDR3. D genes are given only for firm matches. A row's size may be missing; if present it is once, few, many or a size class.

d_gene | abundance | j_gene | v_gene | CDR3aa | CDR3nt
TRBD1 | NA | TRBJ1-2 | TRBV19 | CASRPGTGDYGYTF | TGTGCCAGTAGGCCCGGGACAGGGGATTATGGCTACACCTTC
NA | NA | TRBJ2-7 | TRBV27 | CASSFQGSYEQYF | TGTGCCAGCAGTTTCCAGGGGTCTTACGAGCAGTACTTC
NA | NA | TRBJ1-2 | TRBV5-1 | CASSLEAQADYGYTF | TGCGCCAGCAGCTTGGAGGCACAGGCTGACTATGGCTACACCTTC
NA | NA | TRBJ1-4 | TRBV6-5 | CASGGIGEKLFF | TGTGCCAGCGGGGGGATTGGTGAAAAACTGTTTTTT
NA | NA | TRBJ1-2 | TRBV19 | CASSPGGGDYGYTF | TGTGCCAGTAGCCCCGGGGGGGGCGACTATGGCTACACCTTC
TRBD2 | NA | TRBJ2-7 | TRBV2 | CASILGGGSEQYF | TGTGCCAGCATCCTCGGGGGGGGAAGCGAGCAGTACTTC
TRBD2 | NA | TRBJ2-1 | TRBV19 | CASSPNRRVGGNEQFF | TGTGCCAGTAGTCCTAACAGGCGGGTGGGGGGGAATGAGCAGTTCTTC
TRBD1 | NA | TRBJ1-1 | TRBV27 | CASSWAGTGDEAFF | TGTGCCAGCAGTTGGGCCGGGACAGGGGATGAAGCTTTCTTT
TRBD1 | NA | TRBJ2-5 | TRBV12-3/TRBV12-4 | CASRRTGETQYF | TGTGCCAGCAGACGGACAGGGGAGACCCAGTACTTC
NA | once | TRBJ2-6 | TRBV2 | CASNKDSFSGANVLTF | TGTGCCAGCAACAAGGACAGTTTCTCTGGGGCCAACGTCCTGACTTTC
NA | few | TRBJ1-2 | TRBV5-6 | CASSSGFGYTF | TGTGCCAGCAGCTCGGGTTTCGGCTACACCTTC
TRBD1 | NA | TRBJ2-7 | TRBV9 | CASSATGVGPYEQYF | TGTGCCAGCAGCGCTACAGGGGTTGGCCCCTACGAGCAGTACTTC
NA | NA | TRBJ2-7 | TRBV3-1/TRBV3-2 | CASSHSGGLRGPSYEQYF | TGTGCCAGCAGCCATTCTGGGGGCCTCCGGGGCCCCTCCTACGAGCAGTACTTC
NA | NA | TRBJ2-1 | TRBV7-2 | CASSLGRGPEQFF | TGTGCCAGCAGCTTAGGGCGGGGGCCTGAGCAGTTCTTC
TRBD1 | NA | TRBJ2-5 | TRBV5-5 | CASSLYGQGGETQYF | TGTGCCAGCAGCTTGTACGGACAGGGGGGGGAGACCCAGTACTTC
NA | NA | TRBJ2-7 | TRBV13 | CASSFERTDEQYF | TGTGCCAGCAGCTTCGAGCGCACGGACGAGCAGTACTTC
NA | NA | TRBJ2-7 | TRBV2 | CASSPGTYSYEQYF | TGTGCCAGCAGCCCCGGGACTTACTCCTACGAGCAGTACTTC
TRBD1 | NA | TRBJ1-1 | TRBV18 | CASSRTGEASEAFF | TGTGCCAGCTCCCGGACAGGGGAAGCGTCTGAAGCTTTCTTT
NA | NA | TRBJ2-5 | TRBV12-3/TRBV12-4 | CASSRRFQETQYF | TGTGCCAGCAGCCGCAGATTCCAAGAGACCCAGTACTTC
NA | NA | TRBJ2-1 | TRBV11-1 | CASSPRGYNEQFF | TGTGCCAGCAGCCCAAGGGGTTACAATGAGCAGTTCTTC
NA | NA | TRBJ1-1 | TRBV28 | CASSFGVMNTEAFF | TGTGCCAGCAGTTTCGGGGTAATGAACACTGAAGCTTTCTTT
NA | NA | TRBJ1-1 | TRBV23-1 | CASSQSGVRTEAFF | TGCGCCAGCAGTCAGTCAGGGGTCAGGACTGAAGCTTTCTTT
TRBD1 | NA | TRBJ1-1 | TRBV19 | CASIPPSGQEAFF | TGTGCCAGTATCCCGCCCTCGGGACAGGAAGCTTTCTTT
NA | NA | TRBJ1-2 | TRBV19 | CASSIGRGDYTF | TGTGCCAGTAGTATCGGCAGAGGCGACTACACCTTC
NA | once | TRBJ1-5 | TRBV16 | CASSLSQGPSNQPQHF | TGTGCCAGCAGCCTTAGCCAGGGCCCTAGCAATCAGCCCCAGCATTTT
TRBD1 | NA | TRBJ1-1 | TRBV7-8 | CASSTRQGANTEAFF | TGTGCCAGCAGCACCAGACAGGGGGCTAACACTGAAGCTTTCTTT
TRBD2 | NA | TRBJ2-2 | TRBV9 | CASSVARLAGTTGELFF | TGTGCCAGCAGCGTAGCCAGGCTAGCGGGGACCACCGGGGAGCTGTTTTTT
NA | NA | TRBJ2-7 | TRBV5-5 | CASSLSRNSYEQYF | TGTGCCAGCAGCTTGTCCAGGAACTCCTACGAGCAGTACTTC
NA | NA | TRBJ1-1 | TRBV19 | CASNNFRGILNTEAFF | TGTGCCAGTAACAACTTTCGGGGTATTCTGAACACTGAAGCTTTCTTT
NA | few | TRBJ1-1 | TRBV4-1 | CASSQEFFGGTEAFF | TGCGCCAGCAGCCAAGAGTTCTTCGGGGGCACTGAAGCTTTCTTT
TRBD1 | NA | TRBJ1-5 | TRBV2 | CASRQGIQPQHF | TGTGCCAGTAGACAGGGGATCCAGCCCCAGCATTTT
NA | once | TRBJ2-2 | TRBV5-6 | CASSFGRGELFF | TGTGCCAGCAGCTTCGGGAGAGGCGAGCTGTTTTTT
TRBD2 | NA | TRBJ2-5 | TRBV5-1 | CASSPWTSGGETQYF | TGCGCCAGCAGCCCCTGGACTAGCGGGGGAGAGACCCAGTACTTC
NA | once | TRBJ1-1 | TRBV5-1 | CATRTSLNTEAFF | TGCGCCACCCGGACATCCCTGAACACTGAAGCTTTCTTT
TRBD1 | NA | TRBJ2-7 | TRBV27 | CASSFVGDRGYEQYF | TGTGCCAGCAGTTTCGTGGGGGACAGGGGCTACGAGCAGTACTTC
NA | NA | TRBJ1-1 | TRBV4-2 | CASSQDSEIFF | TGTGCCAGCAGCCAAGACAGCGAGATTTTCTTT
NA | NA | TRBJ2-7 | TRBV13 | CASSLSGGGSYEQYF | TGTGCCAGCAGCTTATCTGGGGGAGGCTCCTACGAGCAGTACTTC
NA | NA | TRBJ2-7 | TRBV6-1 | CASSESGAYEQYF | TGTGCCAGCAGTGAATCCGGAGCCTACGAGCAGTACTTC
TRBD1 | NA | TRBJ2-7 | TRBV5-1 | CASSLTGGNYEQYF | TGCGCCAGCAGCTTGACAGGGGGCAACTACGAGCAGTACTTC
NA | NA | TRBJ2-4 | TRBV13 | CASTYPGLAKNIQYF | TGTGCCAGCACCTACCCAGGGCTAGCCAAAAACATTCAGTACTTC
TRBD1 | NA | TRBJ1-2 | TRBV10-2 | CASSESTGKGYTF | TGCGCCAGCAGTGAGTCGACAGGGAAGGGCTACACCTTC
TRBD1 | NA | TRBJ1-4 | TRBV18 | CASSLDRAEVNEKLFF | TGTGCCAGCTCACTTGACAGGGCGGAGGTTAATGAAAAACTGTTTTTT